Listed here are 14 T cell receptor beta chains from one sample, sequenced in a study of blood T cells in healthy people across ages. PCR was performed a second time for about 6 to 11 cycles using a sample-barcoded 5' primer and a J-beta primer mix. In TCRdb, the 5' RACE reads were re-called with MiXCR into one record per CDR3 protein. This table holds under 2,000,000 distinct CDR3 sequences, about 49% found once. The sequenced material came from blood. The origin of the receptors is a woman aged 35 to 49 in good health.

The chain couples TRBV20-1 to TRBJ2-1; 9 positions agree with TRBD2. CDR1 and CDR2 from the germline V gene are DFQATT and SNEGSKA (reference sequence). The trim removed 0 bases at V and 7 bases at J, leaving 7 bases unmatched. The CDR3 has 15 amino acids. The DNA of the CDR3 is TGCAGTGCTAGAGATCGGGCGGGGGGGCCGAATGAGCAGTTCTTC. It translates to CSARDRAGGPNEQFF.

The chain combines TRBV24-1 with TRBJ2-7; 11 bases line up with TRBD2. Gene TRBJ2-5 matches the end of the DNA better, so the J call may be wrong. The germline V gene encodes CDR1 KGHDR and CDR2 SFDVKD. The CDR3 has 18 amino acids. The CDR3 loop reads CATMGTSGGSALQETQYF. The CDR3, as DNA: TGTGCCACCATGGGAACTAGCGGGGGTTCCGCCCTACAAGAGACCCAGTACTTC.

As for this clonotype: The junction departs from germline at one end; a sequencing error may be responsible. The chain is built from TRBV7-9 and TRBJ2-4, with a possible D match to TRBD1 (6 bases). The J call may be incorrect, as the DNA end agrees better with TRBJ2-7. Germline V gives CDR1 SEHNR, CDR2 FQNEAQ (reference sequence). The CDR3 consists of 14 residues. In nucleotides, the CDR3 is TGTGCCTGCAGCCCTCCGGACAGACCCTACGAGCAGTACTTC. The encoded protein is CACSPPDRPYEQYF.

This clonotype showed up just a few times. The V call is TRBV13, the J call TRBJ2-5; D unresolved. Germline-derived CDR1 and CDR2 are PRHDT and FYEKMQ (reference sequence). Trimming pared 5 bases from V and 2 bases from J, leaving 15 bases between. The CDR3 covers 15 residues. CDR3 region: CASSPPTKKQETQYF. The CDR3 region has the DNA TGTGCCAGCAGCCCGCCCACGAAGAAACAAGAGACCCAGTACTTC.

This rearrangement joins TRBV29-1 to TRBJ2-3; D is unresolved. CDR3 size: 12 residues. Germline-derived CDR1 and CDR2 are SQVTM and ANQGSEA. With 0 bases removed from V and 6 bases from J, the gap between germline ends came to 7 bases. CDR3: CSVEDLGDTQYF. The CDR3 coding sequence is TGCAGCGTTGAAGACCTGGGGGATACGCAGTATTTT.

The CDR3 region is CATGGQGIGTGELFF. The CDR3 DNA follows: TGTGCCACCGGTGGACAGGGGATCGGCACCGGGGAGCTGTTTTTT. The rearrangement links TRBV2 to TRBJ2-2, with TRBD1 identical over 9 bases. Germline CDR1 SNHLY, CDR2 FYNNEI. The CDR3 totals 15 residues. The V segment lost 10 bases and the J segment 4 bases; nucleotides outside the gene matches: 10.

A few counts support this clonotype. The chain recombines TRBV4-2 with TRBJ2-7, with D perhaps TRBD1 (5 bases). Germline CDR1 reads LGHNA; CDR2 reads YNFKEQ. The CDR3 sequence is 14 residues long. With 1 base removed from V and 6 bases from J, the gap between germline ends came to 13 bases. CDR3 DNA: TGTGCCAGCAGCCAAGTGACCCAGGGAAGCGAGCAGTACTTC. Its protein is CASSQVTQGSEQYF.

The rearrangement joins TRBV19 to TRBJ1-5; D perhaps matches TRBD1 (5 bases). Germline lookup yields CDR1 LNHDA and CDR2 SQIVND (reference sequence). V was clipped by 4 bases and J by 8 bases, with 15 bases between them. This CDR3 has 14 amino acids. CDR3 sequence: CASSRQQSAKPQHF. The CDR3 DNA reads as TGTGCCAGTAGTAGACAGCAGTCCGCTAAGCCCCAGCATTTT.

Only one count was recorded for this clonotype. The chain combines TRBV4-3 with TRBJ2-5; the D call may be TRBD1 or TRBD2 (5 bases each). Per the germline V gene, CDR1 is LGHNA and CDR2 is YSLEER. V lost 0 bases, J lost 2 bases, and 16 bases lay in between. The CDR3 consists of 17 residues. Here the CDR3 reads CASSQDTSRDGQETQYF. The CDR3 DNA is TGCGCCAGCAGCCAAGATACGAGTCGGGACGGACAAGAGACCCAGTACTTC.

The CDR3 sequence is CSAKLRGGIQYF. In DNA form, the CDR3 reads TGCAGTGCTAAACTCAGGGGCGGCATTCAGTACTTC. The chain joins TRBV20-1 to TRBJ2-4; D is perhaps TRBD1 (6 bases). Germline-derived CDR1 and CDR2 are DFQATT and SNEGSKA (reference sequence). CDR3 size: 12 residues. Deletions cut 4 bases from V and 9 bases from J, with 13 bases between.

The chain has TRBV6-2 or TRBV6-3 and TRBJ2-5, with D perhaps matching TRBD1 (6 bases). This CDR3 is 13 amino acids long. Germline CDR1 and CDR2: MNHEY and SVGEGT. V was trimmed by 7 bases and J by 3 bases, leaving 12 bases between them. The CDR3 coding sequence is TGTGCCAGCATTTCGGCAGGGGAAGAGACCCAGTACTTC. This gives the protein CASISAGEETQYF.

This clonotype was counted a few times. The chain has TRBV21-1 and TRBJ1-2; the tabulated D call, TRBD1, remains unverified against the DNA. TRBV21-1 is an annotated pseudogene. The CDR3 contains 13 residues. CDR3 DNA: TGTGCCAGCAGCAAAAGCTGGACAAGAGGCTACACCTTC. This translates into CASSKSWTRGYTF.

This clonotype was recorded a few times. The V gene is TRBV4-2, the J gene TRBJ2-1; D remains ambiguous. V lost 4 bases and J 7 bases, leaving 20 bases between the germline ends. This CDR3 contains 16 residues. Looked up from germline, CDR1 is LGHNA and CDR2 is YNFKEQ. The CDR3 region is CASSPLPGDTGNEQFF. DNA of the CDR3: TGTGCCAGCAGCCCCCTGCCTGGGGATACTGGGAATGAGCAGTTCTTC.

A single count supports this clonotype. The rearrangement joins TRBV5-8 to TRBJ2-7; the D is unclear. Germline CDR1 is SGHTS and CDR2 is YDEGEE. CDR3 length equals 14 residues. V lost 2 bases and J 2 bases, leaving 11 bases between the germline ends. The CDR3: CASSFGQKTYEQYF. CDR3 nucleotides: TGTGCCAGCAGCTTCGGGCAGAAGACCTACGAGCAGTACTTC.